Listed here are 11 T cell receptor beta chains from one sample, sequenced in a study of cytotoxic CD8 clonotypes in ibrutinib-treated CLL. TCRdb's copy holds only in-frame clones and misses some; the assay was immunoSEQ multiplex PCR. The sample lists 15,000 to 20,000 clones, about 70% seen once, with over 15% in the top ten. The source material was PBMCs, sampled before ibrutinib treatment. Every receptor here comes from a human donor with chronic lymphocytic leukemia.

V usage is TRBV7-8 and J usage is TRBJ2-7; the match to TRBD2 covers 8 bases. The CDR3 covers 16 residues. J lost 0 bases, V lost 6 bases, and 10 bases had no gene match. Germline V lookup: CDR1 SGHVS, CDR2 FQNEAQ. The DNA of the CDR3 is TGTGCCAGCAGGCTACTCGGGACTAGTTCCTCCTACGAGCAGTACTTC. It translates to CASRLLGTSSSYEQYF.

In its sample, this clone ranks as medium-sized (0.01 to 0.1%). The V call is TRBV4-2, the J call TRBJ2-1; TRBD1 agrees at 7 bases. Looked up from germline, CDR1 is LGHNA and CDR2 is YNFKEQ. V was clipped by 0 bases and J by 0 bases; unmatched bases: 2. This CDR3 spans 16 amino acids. The CDR3 DNA reads TGTGCCAGCAGCCAAGAGCCAGGGGGCTCCTACAATGAGCAGTTCTTC. It encodes CASSQEPGGSYNEQFF.

The V gene is TRBV5-1, the J gene TRBJ2-1; 8 nucleotides agree with TRBD1. Trimming took 4 bases from V and 9 from J; bases not matched to a gene: 9. The CDR3 length is 14 residues. Looked up from germline, CDR1 is SGHRS and CDR2 is YFSETQ. The CDR3 region is CASSPLDRAGEQFF. CDR3 nucleotide sequence: TGCGCCAGCAGCCCGCTGGACAGGGCTGGTGAGCAGTTCTTC. Filled out from reference TRBV5-1 and TRBJ2-1, the complete variable domain reads KAGVTQTPRYLIKTRGQQVTLSCSPISGHRSVSWYQQTPGQGLQFLFEYFSETQRNKGNFPGRFSGRQFSNSRSEMNVSTLELGDSALYLCASSPLDRAGEQFFGPGTRLTVL.

The rearrangement joins TRBV6-1 to TRBJ2-7; 10 nucleotides line up with TRBD1. Trimming at V came to 6 bases and at J to 2 bases, leaving 7 bases not matched to a gene. This CDR3 spans 15 amino acids. CDR1 is MNHNS and CDR2 is SASEGT in the germline V gene. The CDR3 DNA is TGTGCCAGCAGCCTCTCCGGGACAGGGGCCTACGAGCAGTACTTC. Protein sequence: CASSLSGTGAYEQYF.

The chain recombines TRBV7-2 with TRBJ1-3; D is perhaps TRBD1 (6 bases). Germline V gene lookup returns CDR1 SGHTA and CDR2 FQGNSA. V lost 1 base and J 0 bases, leaving 10 bases between the germline ends. The CDR3 runs 16 residues. CDR3 region: CASSLGGQYSGNTIYF. DNA of the CDR3: TGTGCCAGCAGCTTAGGGGGGCAGTACTCTGGAAACACCATATATTTT.

The gene calls are TRBV27 and TRBJ1-1; no clear D gene. Germline CDR1 and CDR2: MNHEY and SMNVEV (reference sequence). The CDR3 is made up of 13 amino acids. V was cut by 2 bases and J by 3 bases, with 7 bases left in between. DNA for the CDR3: TGTGCCAGCAGTTTACAGACCTACACTGAAGCTTTCTTT. Its translation is CASSLQTYTEAFF.

V is TRBV7-2 and J is TRBJ2-7; no reliable D call. V was pared by 1 base and J by 2 bases, with 6 bases between. Germline values: CDR1 SGHTA, CDR2 FQGNSA. This CDR3 spans 13 amino acids. The CDR3 is CASSLEAAYEQYF. In DNA form, the CDR3 reads TGTGCCAGCAGCTTAGAGGCTGCCTACGAGCAGTACTTC.

The chain links TRBV11-1 to TRBJ2-7; TRBD1 is a possible D gene (5 bases). CDR1 is SGHAT, CDR2 FQDESV, per germline (reference sequence). V was clipped by 5 bases and J by 3 bases, with 14 bases between them. CDR3 size: 14 residues. CDR3 in amino acids: CASSRSGQGYEQYF. The CDR3 DNA is TGTGCCAGCAGCCGAAGTGGGCAGGGCTACGAGCAGTACTTC.

The CDR3 here is CASSLRGRGHEQFF. Written as DNA, the CDR3 is TGTGCCAGCAGCCTCCGGGGCAGGGGCCATGAGCAGTTCTTC. The V call is TRBV6-5, the J call TRBJ2-1; D may be TRBD1 (6 bases). The germline CDR1 and CDR2 sequences are MNHEY and SVGAGI. The V gene lost 6 bases and the J gene lost 8 bases, with 17 bases spanning the gap. There are 14 residues in the CDR3.

In this sample, this clone turned up a few times. The chain couples TRBV10-3 to TRBJ1-6; D not certain. V was shortened by 6 bases and J by 7 bases, with 13 bases between the two germline ends. The V gene's germline CDR1 is ENHRY and CDR2 SYGVKD. CDR3 size: 14 residues. CDR3 nucleotide sequence: TGTGCCATCAGACAAAACACCGGGAATTCACCCCTCCACTTT. Amino acid sequence: CAIRQNTGNSPLHF.

By sample share, this clone is medium-sized. J is TRBJ2-2 and V is TRBV10-2, with TRBD1 identical over 9 bases. Looked up from germline, CDR1 is WSHSY and CDR2 is SAAADI. The CDR3 spans 15 residues. Trimming removed 6 bases from V and 3 bases from J; junction bases left unmatched: 5. CDR3 nucleotides: TGCGCCAGCAGCCTTTGGGACAGGGACACCGGGGAGCTGTTTTTT. This gives the protein CASSLWDRDTGELFF.